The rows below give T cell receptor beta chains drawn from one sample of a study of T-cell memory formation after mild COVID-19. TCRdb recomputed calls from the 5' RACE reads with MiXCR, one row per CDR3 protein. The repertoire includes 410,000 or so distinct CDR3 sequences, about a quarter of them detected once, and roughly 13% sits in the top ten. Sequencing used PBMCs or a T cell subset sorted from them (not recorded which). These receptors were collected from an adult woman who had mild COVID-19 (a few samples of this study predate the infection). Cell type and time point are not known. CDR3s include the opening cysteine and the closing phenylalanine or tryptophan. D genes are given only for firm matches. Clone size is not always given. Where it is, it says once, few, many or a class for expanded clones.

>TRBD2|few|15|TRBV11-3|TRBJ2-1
TGTGCCAGCAGCCTGGGACTAGCGGGAGTAGTGGGGCAGTTCTTC
CASSLGLAGVVGQFF
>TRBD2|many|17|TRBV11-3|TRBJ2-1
TGTGCCAGCAGCTTGGGACTAGCGGGAGGGCCGGGTAATGAGCAGTTCTTC
CASSLGLAGGPGNEQFF
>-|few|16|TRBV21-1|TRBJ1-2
TGTGCCAGCAGCAATTCGTGGGACAGCCAGGACTATGGCTACACCTTC
CASSNSWDSQDYGYTF
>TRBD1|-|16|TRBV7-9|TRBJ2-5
TGTGCCAGCAGCCCAGCTTTAGGGGGCGATGGAGAGACCCAGTACTTC
CASSPALGGDGETQYF
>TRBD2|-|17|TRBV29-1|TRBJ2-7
TGCAGCGTTGAAGCTAGGACTTCGGGACTAGGCTCCTACGAGCAGTACTTC
CSVEARTSGLGSYEQYF
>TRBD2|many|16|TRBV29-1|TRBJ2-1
TGCAGCGTCGGCAGACTAGCGATAGGCGGGAACAATGAGCAGTTCTTC
CSVGRLAIGGNNEQFF
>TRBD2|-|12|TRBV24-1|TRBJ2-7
TGTGCCACCAGTACTAGCGGGAAGGTGCAGTACTTC
CATSTSGKVQYF
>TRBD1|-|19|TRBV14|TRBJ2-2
TGTGCCAGCAGCCAAGTCCCGACGACAGGGGAGCCAGGGACCGGGGAGCTGTTTTTT
CASSQVPTTGEPGTGELFF
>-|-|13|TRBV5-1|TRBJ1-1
TGCGCCAGCAGCTTGGCCTATTACACTGAAGCTTTCTTT
CASSLAYYTEAFF
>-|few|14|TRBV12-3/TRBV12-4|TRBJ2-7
TGTGCCAGCAGTTGGACCGTTAGCTCCTACGAGCAGTACTTC
CASSWTVSSYEQYF
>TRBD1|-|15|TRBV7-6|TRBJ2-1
TGTGCCAGCAGCTTAGGACCAGGGGGCGCGGATGAGCAGTTCTTC
CASSLGPGGADEQFF
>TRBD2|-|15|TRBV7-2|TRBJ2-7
TGTGCCAGCAGCTGGACTAGCGGGTCAACCTACGAGCAGTACTTC
CASSWTSGSTYEQYF
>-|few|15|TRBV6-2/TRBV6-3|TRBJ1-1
TGTGCCAGCCGGGGGTACAGGGTTGAGGGCACTGAAGCTTTCTTT
CASRGYRVEGTEAFF
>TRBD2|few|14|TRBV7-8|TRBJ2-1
TGTGCCAGCAGACTAGCGGCCTCCTACAATGAGCAGTTCTTC
CASRLAASYNEQFF
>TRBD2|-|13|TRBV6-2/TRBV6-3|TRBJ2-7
TGTGCCAGCATTTTAGCGGGTTCGTTTGAGCAGTACTTC
CASILAGSFEQYF
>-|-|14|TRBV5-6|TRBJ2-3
TGTGCCAGCAGCCTAGGGACTGGCGGTTATACGCAGTATTTT
CASSLGTGGYTQYF
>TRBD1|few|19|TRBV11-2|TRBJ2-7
TGTGCCAGCAGCTCTCCCGGAGGGGACCTCGGGACAGGTCCCTATGAGCAGTACTTC
CASSSPGGDLGTGPYEQYF
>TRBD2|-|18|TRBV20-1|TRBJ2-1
TGCAGTGCTAGAGATCCTTTCCTCAGTGGCGGGAGGATTGTTGAGCAGTTCTTC
CSARDPFLSGGRIVEQFF
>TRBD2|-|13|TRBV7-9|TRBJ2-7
TGTGCCAGCAGCTTAAGGGAGGGCTACGAGCAGTACTTC
CASSLREGYEQYF
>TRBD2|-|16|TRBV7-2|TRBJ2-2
TGTGCCACGACCAAGCGGGAGGGCCCTGGATCCGGGGAGCTGTTTTTT
CATTKREGPGSGELFF
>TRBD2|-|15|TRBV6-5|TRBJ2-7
TGTGCCAGCAACCATACTAGCGGGGGGCGCTACGAGCAGTACTTC
CASNHTSGGRYEQYF
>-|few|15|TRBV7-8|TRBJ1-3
TGTGCCAGCAGCTTACTACGGGTCTCTGGAAACACCATATATTTT
CASSLLRVSGNTIYF
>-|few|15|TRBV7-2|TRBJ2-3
TGTGCCAGCAGCGATAAGGGACCCGTGGGGGATACGCAGTATTTT
CASSDKGPVGDTQYF
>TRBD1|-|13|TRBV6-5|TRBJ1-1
TGTGCCAGCACCGTACAGGGGTTCACTGAAGCTTTCTTT
CASTVQGFTEAFF
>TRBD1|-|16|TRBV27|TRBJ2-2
TGTGCCGCCAGGGACAGGGGGCGCTTGGGCACCGGGGAGCTGTTTTTT
CAARDRGRLGTGELFF
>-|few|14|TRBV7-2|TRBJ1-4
TGTGCCAGCAGCTTACACCGTAGCCGGGAAAAACTGTTTTTT
CASSLHRSREKLFF
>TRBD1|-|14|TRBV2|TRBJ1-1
TGTGCCAGCCTTTGGACAGGAACGAACACTGAAGCTTTCTTT
CASLWTGTNTEAFF
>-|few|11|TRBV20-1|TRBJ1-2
TGCAGTGCTAGGGGATTCGATGGCTACACCTTC
CSARGFDGYTF
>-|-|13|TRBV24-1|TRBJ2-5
TGTGCCACCGGCTCGTACGAGGTGGAGACCCAGTACTTC
CATGSYEVETQYF
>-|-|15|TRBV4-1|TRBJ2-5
TGCGCCAGCAGCCAAGGCGGTGGTAGTCAAGAGACCCAGTACTTC
CASSQGGGSQETQYF
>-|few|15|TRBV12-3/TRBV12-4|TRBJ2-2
TGTGCCAGCAGTCTACGGGACCCACTTCCTGGGGAGCTGTTTTTT
CASSLRDPLPGELFF
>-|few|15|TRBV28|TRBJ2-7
TGTGCCAGCAGTCTCCGGGACGGAACCCGCTACGAGCAGTACTTC
CASSLRDGTRYEQYF
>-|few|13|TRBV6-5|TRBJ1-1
TGTGCCAGCAGTTATGGTGCCAACAGGGAAGCTTTCTTT
CASSYGANREAFF
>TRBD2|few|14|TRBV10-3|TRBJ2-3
TGTGCCTCCCGTCCGGGGGGGAACACAGATACGCAGTATTTT
CASRPGGNTDTQYF
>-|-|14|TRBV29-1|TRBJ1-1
TGCAGCGTTGGCAGGACTCTATACGACACTGAAGCTTTCTTT
CSVGRTLYDTEAFF
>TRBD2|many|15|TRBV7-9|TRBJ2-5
TGTGCCAGCAGCAGGGGGACTAGCGTCCAAGAGACCCAGTACTTC
CASSRGTSVQETQYF
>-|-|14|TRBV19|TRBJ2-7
TGTGCCAGTACCGCAGGCCGGGGACCCTACGAGCAGTACTTC
CASTAGRGPYEQYF
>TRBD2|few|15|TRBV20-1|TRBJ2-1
TGCAGTGCTAGGAGGCTAGCGGGAGGGTACAATGAGCAGTTCTTC
CSARRLAGGYNEQFF
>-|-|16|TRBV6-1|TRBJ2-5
TGTGCCAGCAGTGAAGGGTTTCGGGGACCTCAAGAGACCCAGTACTTC
CASSEGFRGPQETQYF
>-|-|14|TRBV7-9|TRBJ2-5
TGTGCCAGCAGCTCCCATCCGATCCGGGAGACCCAGTACTTC
CASSSHPIRETQYF
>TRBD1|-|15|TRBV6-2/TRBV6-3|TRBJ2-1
TGTGCCAGCAGAGACCGGGACAGGGGGCTCCATGAGCAGTTCTTC
CASRDRDRGLHEQFF
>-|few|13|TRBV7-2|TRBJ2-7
TGTGCCAGCAGCTTAGACAGTTTCGAAGAGCAGTACTTC
CASSLDSFEEQYF
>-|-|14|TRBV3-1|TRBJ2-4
TGTGCCAGCAGCAAGGACAGATTAGGAAACATTCAGTACTTC
CASSKDRLGNIQYF
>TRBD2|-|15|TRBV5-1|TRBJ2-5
TGCGCCAGCAGCAGGGATGGGACTAGCATGGAGACCCAGTACTTC
CASSRDGTSMETQYF
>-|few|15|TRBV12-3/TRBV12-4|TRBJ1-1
TGTGCCACGGGGGCCCCTGCTTATCCCTACACTGAAGCTTTCTTT
CATGAPAYPYTEAFF
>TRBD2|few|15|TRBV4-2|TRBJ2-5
TGTGCCAGCAGCCAAGTACTAGCGGGAGGAGAGACCCAGTACTTC
CASSQVLAGGETQYF
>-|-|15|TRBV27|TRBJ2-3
TGTGCCAGCTTTAGTCCTCTAGCAAACACAGATACGCAGTATTTT
CASFSPLANTDTQYF
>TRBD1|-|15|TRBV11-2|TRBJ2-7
TGTGCCAGCAGCACACAGGGGGATCTTTCCTACGAGCAGTACTTC
CASSTQGDLSYEQYF
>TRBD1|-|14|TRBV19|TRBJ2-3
TGTGCCAGTAGTATACAGGGGGTGACAGATACGCAGTATTTT
CASSIQGVTDTQYF
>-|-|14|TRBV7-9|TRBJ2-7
TGTGCCAGCAGCTTAGTACACACACCAGGAGAGCAGTACTTC
CASSLVHTPGEQYF
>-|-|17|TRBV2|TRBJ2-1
TGTGCCAGCAGTTACCCCCCCAGGGGAAGCTCCTACAATGAGCAGTTCTTC
CASSYPPRGSSYNEQFF